The next 32 T cell receptor beta chains were all read from a single sample in a study of vaccination effects on CD4 cells after COVID-19. It was after around 10 days of culture that CD4+ T cells were isolated. These TCRs' antigens remain unknown. Some clones are missing from TCRdb's copy, which holds only in-frame ones; the method was immunoSEQ multiplex PCR. The data hold 40,000 to 55,000 clones, with around 74% observed a single time. The sample in question was CD4+ T cells from PBMCs cultured without peptide, obtained before COVID-19 vaccination. These TCRs come from a human donor who had a prior SARS-CoV-2 infection.

The chain combines TRBV3-1 (or the pseudogene TRBV3-2) with TRBJ1-6; no definite D call. Trimming left V 0 bases short and J 14 bases short, with 5 bases between. From germline, CDR1 is LGHDT and CDR2 YNNKEL (reference sequence). The CDR3 is 11 amino acids. CDR3 DNA sequence: TGTGCCAGCAGCCAAGATTGGGCCCTCCACTTT. This codes for CASSQDWALHF.

The chain has TRBV7-2 and TRBJ2-7, with a tentative D call TRBD1 (9 bases). The V gene lost 7 bases and the J gene lost 6 bases, with 19 bases spanning the gap. There are 14 residues in the CDR3. Germline CDR1 reads SGHTA; CDR2 reads FQGNSA. The CDR3 nucleotides are TGTGCCAGCACGGGAGGGACAGGGCGGCGCGAGCAGTACTTC. Its translation is CASTGGTGRREQYF.

The chain recombines TRBV18 with TRBJ2-1; D is perhaps TRBD1 (5 bases). From germline, CDR1 is KGHSH and CDR2 LQKENI. The CDR3 runs to 14 residues. Trimming shortened V by 0 bases and J by 6 bases, and 9 bases separated the two germline ends. CDR3 in amino acids: CASSPPSRVNEQFF. CDR3 bases: TGTGCCAGCTCACCACCTTCCAGGGTCAATGAGCAGTTCTTC.

The chain has TRBV5-6 and TRBJ2-7, with 7 bases lining up with TRBD1. Germline V gene lookup returns CDR1 SGHDT and CDR2 YYEEEE. J was trimmed by 8 bases and V by 1 base; bases with no gene match: 6. This CDR3 comprises 13 residues. CDR3 in amino acids: CASSLRGQTKQYF. The DNA for the CDR3 is TGTGCCAGCAGCTTGAGGGGGCAAACTAAGCAGTACTTC. The full variable domain, its missing parts supplied by reference TRBV5-6 and TRBJ2-7, is DAGVTQSPTHLIKTRGQQVTLRCSPKSGHDTVSWYQQALGQGPQFIFQYYEEEERQRGNFPDRFSGHQFPNYSSELNVNALLLGDSALYLCASSLRGQTKQYFGPGTRLTVT.

This clone was picked up one time. V and J are TRBV7-9 and TRBJ2-1; D may be TRBD2 (5 bases). Trimming removed 1 base at V and 4 bases at J, with 14 bases between. The germline V gene encodes CDR1 SEHNR and CDR2 FQNEAQ (reference sequence). The CDR3 runs to 16 residues. The CDR3 region is CASSLGTGRIYNEQFF. The CDR3, as DNA: TGTGCCAGCAGCTTAGGGACTGGTAGGATATACAATGAGCAGTTCTTC.

The V gene is TRBV6-6, the J gene TRBJ1-3; D remains unclear. Looked up from germline, CDR1 is MNHNY and CDR2 is SVGAGI (reference sequence). V was trimmed by 4 bases and J by 0 bases, leaving 10 bases between them. The CDR3 totals 15 residues. CDR3 residues: CASSSKGTSGNTIYF. CDR3 nucleotides: TGTGCCAGCAGTTCCAAGGGTACCTCTGGAAACACCATATATTTT.

The chain links TRBV3-1 (or the pseudogene TRBV3-2) to TRBJ2-7; D is undetermined. Trimming pared 1 base from V and 1 base from J, leaving 8 bases between. This CDR3 region has 14 residues. Germline CDR1 is LGHDT and CDR2 is YNNKEL (reference sequence). This CDR3 is CASSQASPSYEQYF. The DNA of the CDR3 is TGTGCCAGCAGCCAAGCGTCTCCGTCCTACGAGCAGTACTTC.

The CDR3 is CASSNTDGSMGGELFF. Written as DNA, the CDR3 is TGCGCCAGCAGCAACACTGACGGCTCGATGGGCGGGGAGCTGTTTTTT. V usage is TRBV5-1 and J usage is TRBJ2-2, with D uncertain. The V end lost 4 bases, the J end lost 7 bases, and 20 bases lay between the germline ends. CDR3 size: 16 residues. CDR1 and CDR2 (germline): SGHRS, YFSETQ.

The rearrangement links TRBV6-5 to TRBJ1-2, with TRBD1 identical over 7 bases. Germline lookup yields CDR1 MNHEY and CDR2 SVGAGI. The V and J ends lost 7 bases and 4 bases, in that order; junction bases with no gene match: 6. CDR3 length: 13 residues. The CDR3 DNA reads TGTGCCAGCACCAGAGGACAGGCCTATGGCTACACCTTC. Translation: CASTRGQAYGYTF.

The J gene is TRBJ1-5, the V gene TRBV6-6; no clear D gene. This CDR3 spans 16 amino acids. The germline V and J ends were trimmed by 8 bases and 2 bases, with 19 bases remaining between them. Germline loops: CDR1 MNHNY, CDR2 SVGAGI (reference sequence). The CDR3, as DNA: TGTGCCAGCTCCCAATCCGTAGGAGGAGGCAATCAGCCCCAGCATTTT. Translating it yields CASSQSVGGGNQPQHF.

This clone was seen a few times. CDR3 amino acids: CSASNPRQTQETQYF. The CDR3 DNA follows: TGCAGTGCTAGTAATCCGAGACAGACTCAAGAGACCCAGTACTTC. J is TRBJ2-5 and V is TRBV20-1; D might be TRBD1 (5 bases). The CDR3 length is 15 residues. CDR1 is DFQATT, CDR2 SNEGSKA, per germline (reference sequence). Trimming shortened V by 3 bases and J by 2 bases, and 16 bases separated the two germline ends.

The chain recombines TRBV3-1 (or the pseudogene TRBV3-2) with TRBJ1-2; the match to TRBD1 covers 11 bases. From germline, CDR1 is LGHDT and CDR2 YNNKEL (reference sequence). Trimming at V came to 4 bases and at J to 3 bases, leaving 4 bases not matched to a gene. The CDR3 has 15 residues. Here the CDR3 reads CASSRGTGGDYGYTF. In nucleotides, the CDR3 is TGTGCCAGCAGCCGCGGGACAGGGGGGGACTATGGCTACACCTTC.

This chain uses TRBV5-1 with TRBJ2-1, with 8 bases identical to TRBD1. The CDR3 extends over 15 amino acids. Trimming removed 7 bases from V and 7 bases from J; junction bases left unmatched: 13. In germline, CDR1 is SGHRS, CDR2 YFSETQ. This chain's CDR3 is CASANHDRGKNEQFF. The CDR3 DNA reads as TGCGCCAGCGCAAACCACGACAGGGGCAAGAATGAGCAGTTCTTC.

This chain joins TRBV4-3 and TRBJ2-7, with 11 bases matching TRBD2. The length of the CDR3 is 16 residues. Trimming took 3 bases from V and 2 from J; bases not matched to a gene: 6. The germline V gene has CDR1 LGHNA and CDR2 YSLEER. For the CDR3, the DNA is TGCGCCAGCAGCCATTCTACTAGCGGGAGCACCTACGAGCAGTACTTC. This sequence encodes CASSHSTSGSTYEQYF.

This sequence joins TRBV7-3 and TRBJ2-1; D gene unclear. Germline assignment: CDR1 SGHTA and CDR2 FQGTGA. CDR3 length: 15 amino acids. V lost 5 bases to trimming and J lost 0 bases, with 11 bases between them. This CDR3 is CASSPETHSYNEQFF. The CDR3, as DNA: TGTGCCAGCAGCCCTGAGACTCACTCCTACAATGAGCAGTTCTTC.

This clone turned up a few times. The J gene is TRBJ2-3, the V gene TRBV14; 9 nucleotides align to TRBD2. This CDR3 is 13 amino acids long. The ends lost 3 bases at V and 6 bases at J; junction bases unmatched: 1. Looked up from germline, CDR1 is SGHDN and CDR2 is FVKESK. The CDR3 sequence: CASSHAGGDTQYF. The CDR3 nucleotides are TGTGCCAGCAGCCACGCGGGAGGGGATACGCAGTATTTT.

This clone showed up just once. This chain uses TRBV30 with TRBJ2-1; 8 nucleotides align to TRBD2. The CDR3 is made up of 15 amino acids. Germline V lookup: CDR1 GTSNPN, CDR2 SVGIG (reference sequence). V trimming: 1 base; J trimming: 8 bases; junction bases outside the gene matches: 10. The CDR3 here is CAWSEGLVIRHEQFF. The CDR3 DNA is TGTGCCTGGAGTGAGGGACTAGTAATCCGCCATGAGCAGTTCTTC. The full variable domain, rest sourced from reference TRBV30 and TRBJ2-1, is SQTIHQWPATLVQPVGSPLSLECTVEGTSNPNLYWYRQAAGRGLQLLFYSVGIGQISSEVPQNLSASRPQDRQFILSSKKLLLSDSGFYLCAWSEGLVIRHEQFFGPGTRLTVL.

This clone was seen only once. The sample holds other DNA sequences that translate to the same CDR3. This chain joins TRBV5-1 and TRBJ2-3; D is perhaps TRBD1 (5 bases). The V and J ends lost 0 bases and 1 base respectively, with 6 bases between them. Germline values: CDR1 SGHRS, CDR2 YFSETQ. This CDR3 has 14 amino acids. CDR3 DNA sequence: TGCGCCAGCAGCTTGGAAGGGGGCACAGATACGCAGTATTTT. Its protein product is CASSLEGGTDTQYF.

V usage is TRBV5-4 and J usage is TRBJ2-5; the D gene could be TRBD1 or TRBD2 (6 bases each). CDR1 is SGHNT, CDR2 YYREEE, per germline (reference sequence). The V end was cut by 4 bases, the J end by 1 base, with 14 bases between. CDR3 size: 15 residues. The CDR3 nucleotides read TGTGCCAGCAGCGGGGGGCAGAGAGTCCAAGAGACCCAGTACTTC. Amino acid sequence: CASSGGQRVQETQYF.

The CDR3 is CASSRGPGANVLTF. CDR3 coding DNA: TGCGCCAGCAGCCGGGGGCCCGGGGCCAACGTCCTGACTTTC. The chain recombines TRBV4-1 with TRBJ2-6; TRBD1 might be the D (6 bases). This CDR3 comprises 14 residues. CDR1 and CDR2 (germline): MGHRA, YSYEKL. V was shortened by 4 bases and J by 4 bases, with 8 bases between the two germline ends.

There are a few counts of this clone. This chain links TRBV2 with TRBJ1-6, with 7 positions matching TRBD1. Germline loops: CDR1 SNHLY, CDR2 FYNNEI. Unmatched junction bases numbered 5, after V lost 3 bases and J lost 6 bases. The CDR3 spans 15 residues. The CDR3 loop is CASSEGQPFNSPLHF. The DNA of the CDR3 is TGTGCCAGCAGTGAGGGACAGCCGTTTAATTCACCCCTCCACTTT.

This clone was observed a single time. The chain links TRBV3-1 (or the pseudogene TRBV3-2) to TRBJ1-2; D unresolved. The CDR3 spans 15 residues. V gave up 1 base and J gave up 8 bases, with 17 bases separating them. Looked up from germline, CDR1 is LGHDT and CDR2 is YNNKEL (reference sequence). CDR3 amino acids: CASSQAYKGAGGYTF. The DNA for the CDR3 is TGTGCCAGCAGCCAAGCATACAAGGGTGCGGGCGGCTACACCTTC.

CDR3 coding DNA: TGTGCCAGCAGCTTACGACTAGCGGGGGGGAATGAGCAGTTCTTC. Translating gives CASSLRLAGGNEQFF. This rearrangement joins TRBV11-2 to TRBJ2-1, with 14 nucleotides matching TRBD2. Germline V gives CDR1 SGHAT, CDR2 FQNNGV. The CDR3 is made up of 15 amino acids. V lost 2 bases to trimming and J lost 7 bases; unmatched junction nucleotides: 1.

The chain couples TRBV7-8 to TRBJ2-7; D gene unclear. The CDR3 sequence is 14 residues long. CDR1 and CDR2 (germline): SGHVS, FQNEAQ. Trimming removed 2 bases from V and 2 bases from J, with 10 bases in between. The CDR3 is CASSLSQITYEQYF. The CDR3 coding sequence is TGTGCCAGCAGCTTAAGTCAGATTACCTACGAGCAGTACTTC.

The chain uses TRBV11-2 and TRBJ2-2, with D possibly being TRBD1 (5 bases). CDR1 is SGHAT and CDR2 is FQNNGV in the germline V gene. This CDR3 spans 13 amino acids. The V and J ends lost 6 bases and 8 bases respectively, with 13 bases between them. This chain's CDR3 is CASRTIGAGELFF. Here the CDR3 DNA reads TGTGCCAGCAGAACGATTGGGGCAGGGGAGCTGTTTTTT.

The V gene is TRBV5-1, the J gene TRBJ2-3; no clear D. The germline V gene encodes CDR1 SGHRS and CDR2 YFSETQ. Trimming removed 5 bases from V and 0 bases from J, with 4 bases in between. The CDR3 is 12 amino acids. In DNA, the CDR3 is TGCGCCAGCAGTCGAAGCACAGATACGCAGTATTTT. Translation gives CASSRSTDTQYF.

CDR3 sequence (DNA): TGCAGCCTTGGGGTGGATACGCAGTATTTT. It translates to CSLGVDTQYF. The V call is TRBV29-1, the J call TRBJ2-3; D not certain. CDR1 is SQVTM, CDR2 ANQGSEA, per germline. CDR3 size: 10 residues. Trimming pared 8 bases from V and 6 bases from J, leaving 9 bases between.

The chain combines TRBV7-2 with TRBJ2-3; 7 bases align to TRBD2. V lost 2 bases, J lost 4 bases, and 6 bases stayed unmatched. The CDR3 consists of 15 residues. The germline gives CDR1 SGHTA, CDR2 FQGNSA. CDR3 sequence (DNA): TGTGCCAGCAGCTTACTCCGCGGGAGTTCAGATACGCAGTATTTT. This sequence encodes CASSLLRGSSDTQYF.

The chain has TRBV7-3 and TRBJ1-5; D ambiguous. V was trimmed by 5 bases and J by 7 bases, leaving 15 bases between them. Germline CDR1 SGHTA, CDR2 FQGTGA. There are 14 residues in the CDR3. For the CDR3, the DNA is TGTGCCAGCAGCACCGGGATAACTGGGCAGCCCCAGCATTTT. Translation: CASSTGITGQPQHF.

This clone was detected only once. The chain has TRBV6-5 and TRBJ2-1; D might be TRBD2 (7 bases). V was trimmed by 2 bases and J by 7 bases, leaving 12 bases between them. The CDR3 sequence is 14 residues long. Germline lookup yields CDR1 MNHEY and CDR2 SVGAGI. CDR3 DNA sequence: TGTGCCAGCAGTTACCCGGGGGGCCGGAATGAGCAGTTCTTC. This translates into CASSYPGGRNEQFF.

This clone was observed once. The J gene is TRBJ2-7, the V gene TRBV11-3; D gene ambiguous. Germline V lookup: CDR1 SGHNT, CDR2 YENEEA. The CDR3 contains 14 residues. Trimming cost V 0 bases and J 2 bases, with 8 bases left between them. In DNA, the CDR3 is TGTGCCAGCAGCTTAGATCCAGGAACCTACGAGCAGTACTTC. This translates into CASSLDPGTYEQYF. Complete variable domain (other parts from reference TRBV11-3 and TRBJ2-7): EAGVVQSPRYKIIEKKQPVAFWCNPISGHNTLYWYLQNLGQGPELLIRYENEEAVDDSQLPKDRFSAERLKGVDSTLKIQPAELGDSAVYLCASSLDPGTYEQYFGPGTRLTVT.

The genes are TRBV5-6 and TRBJ2-1, with D maybe TRBD2 (6 bases). The CDR3 loop spans 16 amino acids. Germline assignment: CDR1 SGHDT and CDR2 YYEEEE. The V gene lost 0 bases and the J gene lost 0 bases, with 10 bases spanning the gap. In DNA, the CDR3 is TGTGCCAGCAGCTTGGTCGGGAGTGGCTCCTACAATGAGCAGTTCTTC. Translated: CASSLVGSGSYNEQFF.